This TCR beta chain was identified in a study of blood T cells in healthy people across ages. CDR1 and CDR2 (germline): MNHEY, SVGEGT. The CDR3 spans 13 residues. V dropped 5 bases and J dropped 9; count of bases not matched to a gene: 7. This clonotype showed up just a few times. Primers used in a second PCR of roughly 7 to 12 cycles were a sample-barcoded 5' primer and a J-beta primer mix. TCRdb re-called the 5' RACE reads through MiXCR, storing one row per CDR3 protein. The sample records about 580,000 distinct CDR3 sequences, about 45% being singletons. V is TRBV6-2 or TRBV6-3 and J is TRBJ2-1; TRBD1 matches 7 bases. This receptor was taken from an elderly man in good health. The source material was blood. This chain's CDR3 is CASSRDSLIEQFF. The CDR3 DNA sequence: TGTGCCAGCAGTCGGGACAGTTTGATTGAGCAGTTCTTC.